The clone carrying this T cell receptor beta chain was seen many times. What it binds is not known. The data are from a study of molecular identifiers for immune sequencing clone quantification. Study-wide context: RNA from around 20,000 or 100,000 naive CD8 cells was split five ways in replicates, with four sequenced. Study-wide findings and caveats: Among 800,000 to 1,000,000 naive cells, spiked Jurkat TCR RNA from a single cell was reportedly detectable. Identical barcode-sharing TCR molecules could lead to underestimated sizes for highly expanded clones.

The V segment lost 1 base and the J segment 1 base; nucleotides outside the gene matches: 4. This CDR3 is 16 amino acids long. Germline loops: CDR1 SGHVS, CDR2 FNYEAQ. The CD8+CD4-CCR7+CD45RA+ phenotype defined the sorted naive CD8 T cells. TCRdb re-called the PCR reads through MiXCR, storing one row per CDR3 protein. The sample lists tens of thousands of distinct CDR3 sequences, about 18% occurring once. This chain joins TRBV7-6 and TRBJ2-1, with 7 bases that match TRBD1. This sequence originates from a human donor in good health. Some libraries in this study had Jurkat cell RNA spiked in. Sequencing was performed on naive CD8+ T cells from blood, with Jurkat cell RNA spiked in. Subset here: FACS-sorted CD8+CD4-CCR7+CD45RA+ naive T cells. Here the CDR3 reads CASSLVARGSYNEQFF. DNA for the CDR3: TGTGCCAGCAGCTTAGTCGCCAGGGGGTCCTACAATGAGCAGTTCTTC.